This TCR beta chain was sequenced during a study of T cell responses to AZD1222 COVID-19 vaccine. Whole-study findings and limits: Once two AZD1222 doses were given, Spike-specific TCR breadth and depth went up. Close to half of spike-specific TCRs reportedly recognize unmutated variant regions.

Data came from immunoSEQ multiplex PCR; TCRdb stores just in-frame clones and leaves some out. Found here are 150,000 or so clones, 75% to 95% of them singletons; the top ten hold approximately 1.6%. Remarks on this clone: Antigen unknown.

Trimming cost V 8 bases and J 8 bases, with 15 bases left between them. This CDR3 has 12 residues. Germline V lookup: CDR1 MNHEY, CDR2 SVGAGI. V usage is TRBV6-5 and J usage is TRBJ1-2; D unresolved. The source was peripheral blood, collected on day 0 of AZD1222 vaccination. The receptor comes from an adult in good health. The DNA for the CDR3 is TGTGCCAGCCGAAATAGGGTTGGAGGCTACACCTTC. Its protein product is CASRNRVGGYTF.